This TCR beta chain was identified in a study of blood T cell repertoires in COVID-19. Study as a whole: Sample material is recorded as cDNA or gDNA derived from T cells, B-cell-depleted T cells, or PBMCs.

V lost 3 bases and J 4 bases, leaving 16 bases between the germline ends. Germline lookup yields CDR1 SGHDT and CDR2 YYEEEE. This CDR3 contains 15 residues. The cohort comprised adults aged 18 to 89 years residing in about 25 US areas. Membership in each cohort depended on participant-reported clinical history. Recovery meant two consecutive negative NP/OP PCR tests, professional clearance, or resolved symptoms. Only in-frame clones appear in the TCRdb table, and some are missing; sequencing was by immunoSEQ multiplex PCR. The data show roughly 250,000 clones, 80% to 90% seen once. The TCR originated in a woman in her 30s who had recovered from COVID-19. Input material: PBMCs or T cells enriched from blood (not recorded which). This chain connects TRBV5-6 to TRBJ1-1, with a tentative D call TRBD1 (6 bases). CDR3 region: CASSYGPSGVTEAFF. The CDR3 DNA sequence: TGTGCCAGCAGCTACGGCCCCTCAGGGGTCACTGAAGCTTTCTTT.